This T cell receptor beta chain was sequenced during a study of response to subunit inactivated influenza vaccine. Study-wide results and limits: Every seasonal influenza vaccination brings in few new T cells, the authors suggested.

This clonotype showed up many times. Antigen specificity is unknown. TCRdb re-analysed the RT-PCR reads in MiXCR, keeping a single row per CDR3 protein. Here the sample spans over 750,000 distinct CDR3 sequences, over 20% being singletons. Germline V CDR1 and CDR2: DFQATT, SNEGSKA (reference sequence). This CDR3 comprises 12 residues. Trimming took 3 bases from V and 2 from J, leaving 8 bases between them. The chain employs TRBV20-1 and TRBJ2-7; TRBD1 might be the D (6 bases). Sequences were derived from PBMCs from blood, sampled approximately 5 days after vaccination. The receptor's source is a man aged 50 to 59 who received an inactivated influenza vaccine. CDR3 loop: CSARGQTYEQYF. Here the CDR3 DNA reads TGCAGTGCTAGGGGACAAACCTACGAGCAGTACTTC.